These T cell receptor beta chains were read from a single sample in a study of blood T cell repertoires in COVID-19. Here immunoSEQ multiplex PCR was the method, and the copy in TCRdb shows in-frame clones only, minus some. This table has around 300,000 clones, 89% appearing once. The sequencing sample was made of PBMCs or T cells enriched from blood (not recorded which). The receptors originated from a woman between 40 and 50 years old who had recovered from COVID-19. The CDR3 runs from the conserved cysteine through the conserved F or W. Each record gives: D gene, V gene, clone size, J gene, CDR3 DNA, CDR3 protein. The D gene is left open where the match is weak. Clone size is given for some rows only: seen once, a few or many times, or a class if the clone is expanded.

>.|TRBV19|.|TRBJ2-1
TGTGCCAGTAGTAGGAAAGGGGCCTACAATGAGCAGTTCTTC
CASSRKGAYNEQFF
>TRBD1|TRBV10-2|.|TRBJ2-7
TGCGCCAGCAGTGTGCCAGGGACAGGGGGCTACGAGCAGTACTTC
CASSVPGTGGYEQYF
>TRBD1|TRBV5-1|.|TRBJ1-1
TGCGCCAGTGGGACAGGGGGTAATCTCAATGAAGCTTTCTTT
CASGTGGNLNEAFF
>TRBD2|TRBV7-7|.|TRBJ2-1
TGTGCTAGCAGCCACCCCTCTGGGACTAGCGATTACAATGAGCAGTTCTTC
CASSHPSGTSDYNEQFF
>TRBD1|TRBV12-5|once|TRBJ1-5
TGTGCTAGTGGTTTGAGGTTAGGAGAGGGGGCCAATCAGCCCCAGCATTTT
CASGLRLGEGANQPQHF
>TRBD2|TRBV5-1|.|TRBJ2-5
TGCGCCAGCAGCCTGGGACTAGCTCAGGAGACCCAGTACTTC
CASSLGLAQETQYF
>TRBD1|TRBV29-1|.|TRBJ1-2
TGCAGCGTTTTTACAGGGGGAAGTGGCTATGGCTACACCTTC
CSVFTGGSGYGYTF
>TRBD2|TRBV11-1|.|TRBJ2-1
TGTGCCAGCAGCTTAGGGCTAGCGGGAGATAATGAGCAGTTCTTC
CASSLGLAGDNEQFF
>.|TRBV2|.|TRBJ2-1
TGTGCCAGCAGTGATATTGGACGGCGGGGTGAGCAGTTCTTC
CASSDIGRRGEQFF
>.|TRBV7-2|.|TRBJ2-1
TGTGCCAGCAGCTTAGGCGACAGCAACAATGAGCAGTTCTTC
CASSLGDSNNEQFF
>TRBD1|TRBV6-6|once|TRBJ1-2
TGTGCCAGCAGTCCAGGGGGCGCCTACTATGGCTACACCTTC
CASSPGGAYYGYTF
>TRBD2|TRBV6-1|.|TRBJ2-1
TGTGCCAGCAGTGAACTAGCGGGAGGATACAATGAGCAGTTCTTC
CASSELAGGYNEQFF
>.|TRBV19|.|TRBJ1-5
TGTGCCAGTAGTACCTTCAATTTCGACAGGCTTGCGCCCCAGCATTTT
CASSTFNFDRLAPQHF
>TRBD1|TRBV11-2|once|TRBJ2-7
TGTGCCAGCAGCTGGACAGGGGGGAACTACGAGCAGTACTTC
CASSWTGGNYEQYF
>.|TRBV27|once|TRBJ1-1
TGTGCCAGCAGCCCAGGGATGAACACTGAAGCTTTCTTT
CASSPGMNTEAFF
>.|TRBV5-1|.|TRBJ1-4
TGCGCCAGCAGCTTCGGGAAGGGAGATGAAAAACTGTTTTTT
CASSFGKGDEKLFF
>.|TRBV2|.|TRBJ1-1
TGTGCCAGCAAATTACAGGGGAACACTGAAGCTTTCTTT
CASKLQGNTEAFF
>.|TRBV5-5|.|TRBJ1-2
TGTGCCAGCAGCTTGGTTCTGGGGGCAGGTTATGGCTACACCTTC
CASSLVLGAGYGYTF
>.|TRBV7-2|.|TRBJ1-4
TGTGCCACCTCCGGGGGGCTGGGTGAAAAACTGTTTTTT
CATSGGLGEKLFF
>TRBD1|TRBV19|.|TRBJ1-2
TGTGCCAGTAGTAAGGTTCAGGGGGTGACTGGTTATGGCTACACCTTC
CASSKVQGVTGYGYTF
>TRBD1|TRBV30|.|TRBJ2-2
TGTGCCTGGAGTCAGGCCAGGGGGCGCGCCGGGGAGCTGTTTTTT
CAWSQARGRAGELFF
>TRBD1|TRBV27|.|TRBJ1-2
TGTGCCAGCCGGCTCAGCGCAGGGGGCGTCGGCTATGGCTACACCTTC
CASRLSAGGVGYGYTF
>.|TRBV2|.|TRBJ1-4
TGTGCCAGCAGTTTGGAGGGGGAAAAACTGTTTTTT
CASSLEGEKLFF
>TRBD1|TRBV18|.|TRBJ1-1
TGTGCCAGCTCACCGAAACAGGGGATGTTCATGAACACTGAAGCTTTCTTT
CASSPKQGMFMNTEAFF
>.|TRBV5-1|.|TRBJ2-5
TGCGCCAGCAGCCCTCTAACGGAGCGCGAGACCCAGTACTTC
CASSPLTERETQYF
>TRBD1|TRBV5-1|.|TRBJ2-7
TGCGCCAGCAGACGGACAGGGACAGCGTCCCCCTACGAGCAGTACTTC
CASRRTGTASPYEQYF
>.|TRBV5-8|.|TRBJ1-2
TGTGCCAGCACCCAGGGGAACGGGTGGGACTATGGCTACACCTTC
CASTQGNGWDYGYTF
>.|TRBV4-3|.|TRBJ2-4
TGCGCCAGCAGCCACAGATCCGGGAACATTCAGTACTTC
CASSHRSGNIQYF
>TRBD1|TRBV3-1/TRBV3-2|.|TRBJ1-5
TGTGCCAGCAGCCTTGGGACAGGGACCGATCAGCCCCAGCATTTT
CASSLGTGTDQPQHF
>TRBD1|TRBV4-3|.|TRBJ1-6
TGCGCCAGCAGCCAAGAGCCCAGGGGGCGTTCACCCCTCCACTTT
CASSQEPRGRSPLHF
>.|TRBV5-1|.|TRBJ2-7
TGCGCCAGCAGCTTTCTCGGGGATTACGAGCAGTACTTC
CASSFLGDYEQYF
>TRBD1|TRBV6-5|.|TRBJ1-1
TGTGCCAGCAGTTTTCCGGCTAACAGGGGGAACACTGAAGCTTTCTTT
CASSFPANRGNTEAFF
>TRBD2|TRBV2|.|TRBJ2-2
TGTGCCACGGGACTAGCGGGAGTGAGCACCGGGGAGCTGTTTTTT
CATGLAGVSTGELFF
>.|TRBV5-1|.|TRBJ1-1
TGCGCCAGCAGCCTTGCGGGGATTGAAGCTTTCTTT
CASSLAGIEAFF
>.|TRBV9|.|TRBJ2-5
TGTGCCAGCAGCGTAGCGCCACAGGCCGCCGGGACCCAGTACTTC
CASSVAPQAAGTQYF
>.|TRBV5-6|few|TRBJ2-1
TGTGCCAGCAGCTTGGACGGTGAGCAGTTCTTC
CASSLDGEQFF
>TRBD1|TRBV10-3|.|TRBJ1-2
TGTGCCATCACCTCCCCACAGGGGGTGCGCGGCTACACCTTC
CAITSPQGVRGYTF
>.|TRBV6-5|.|TRBJ1-2
TGTGCCAGCAGTTACTCGAGGCAGAAGAATGGCTACACCTTC
CASSYSRQKNGYTF
>.|TRBV30|.|TRBJ1-2
TGTGCCTGGAGCGGAGTCTATGGCTACACCTTC
CAWSGVYGYTF
>TRBD1|TRBV7-2|.|TRBJ1-1
TGTGCCAGCAGCCTGAACAGGGGGGAAACTGAAGCTTTCTTT
CASSLNRGETEAFF
>TRBD1|TRBV7-8|.|TRBJ1-5
TGTGCCAGCAGCTCACTAGGACAGGGGTGGAATCAGCCCCAGCATTTT
CASSSLGQGWNQPQHF
>.|TRBV28|.|TRBJ1-2
TGTGCCAGCAGTTTATCAGGGAACCTTAACTATGGCTACACCTTC
CASSLSGNLNYGYTF
>.|TRBV4-3|.|TRBJ1-1
TGCGCCAGCAGCCGAGGACAGATGAACACTGAAGCTTTCTTT
CASSRGQMNTEAFF
>TRBD1|TRBV5-1|once|TRBJ1-1
TGCGCCAGCAGTTTCCAGGGGGGTGGGACTGAAGCTTTCTTT
CASSFQGGGTEAFF
>.|TRBV18|.|TRBJ1-3
TGTGCCAGCTCACCACCGGAGGGTAGAGGAAACACCATATATTTT
CASSPPEGRGNTIYF
>.|TRBV19|.|TRBJ2-2
TGTGCCAGTAGTATAACAGGAACAACCGGGGAGCTGTTTTTT
CASSITGTTGELFF
>.|TRBV12-1|.|TRBJ1-4
TGTGCCAGCAGCTGCGGGAGGCCCGAAAAACTGTTTTTT
CASSCGRPEKLFF
>TRBD1|TRBV7-9|.|TRBJ1-2
TGTGCCAGCAGCCTCGGGACAGGGGGTGAGAGGTATGGCTACACCTTC
CASSLGTGGERYGYTF
>TRBD1|TRBV19|.|TRBJ1-2
TGTGCCAGTAGTGCGCCCGGGACAGGGCTTGGTGGCTACACCTTC
CASSAPGTGLGGYTF
>.|TRBV3-1/TRBV3-2|.|TRBJ1-2
TGTGCCAGCAGCCAAGCCCGCACAGGACGCTATGGCTACACCTTC
CASSQARTGRYGYTF
>.|TRBV7-8|.|TRBJ2-3
TGTGCCAGCAGCCAAACAGAGAGATCTAGCACAGATACGCAGTATTTT
CASSQTERSSTDTQYF
>TRBD1|TRBV6-2/TRBV6-3|.|TRBJ2-5
TGTGCCAGCAGTTCGCCCCGGGGCAGGGGGATACAGTACTTC
CASSSPRGRGIQYF
>TRBD2|TRBV6-6|.|TRBJ2-1
TGTGCCAGCAGTACCAGGACTAGCGGGGGGTACAATGAGCAGTTCTTC
CASSTRTSGGYNEQFF
>TRBD2|TRBV5-1|.|TRBJ2-5
TGCGCCAGCAGCTTGGAGATAGCGGGGGCAGGAGAGACCCAGTACTTC
CASSLEIAGAGETQYF
>.|TRBV2|.|TRBJ2-7
TGTGCCAGCAGAGCCACAGGGTTCAGCTCCTACGAGCAGTACTTC
CASRATGFSSYEQYF